A selection of T cell receptor beta chains follows, all from one sample in a study of metastatic and nonmetastatic thyroid tumors. TCRdb redid the clone calls on the PCR reads using MiXCR. In the table there are some 30,000 clones, around 20% of which are singletons. The sequenced sample consisted of blood. These receptors were obtained from a female donor with papillary thyroid cancer or a benign thyroid nodule (not recorded which). Some clones in this sample may be carry-over from other donors' samples. The conserved cysteine and the conserved F or W are not part of the CDR3 here.

>TRBJ2-2|14|TRBV11-2
ASSLDSGSYTGELF
>TRBJ2-7|11|TRBV5-1
ASSLVVGGEQY
>TRBJ2-6|8|TRBV7-3
ASRRIQPQ
>TRBJ2-5|15|TRBV20-1
SARDIGRSGRVSTQY
>TRBJ1-6|13|TRBV25-1
ASSELGGSNSPLH
>TRBJ1-3|12|TRBV6-5
ASSSTDSGNTIY
>TRBJ2-1|13|TRBV7-9
ASSLDGTAYNEQF
>TRBJ1-4|9|TRBV11-2
ASSLGPELF
>TRBJ1-6|12|TRBV6-1
ASRTGQGDSPLH
>TRBJ2-2|15|TRBV5-1
ASSLAKTGGNTGELF
>TRBJ2-7|12|TRBV20-1
SAPNTPGAPGQY
>TRBJ2-7|13|TRBV20-1
SARVLAGDVYEQY
>TRBJ2-1|12|TRBV28
ASSSLAGVNEQF
>TRBJ2-1|13|TRBV10-3
AISESGGETNEQF
>TRBJ1-1|10|TRBV12-3/TRBV12-4
AEMWGDTEAF
>TRBJ2-1|14|TRBV5-1
ASSLGTGGTYNEQF
>TRBJ2-3|12|TRBV11-2
ASSLDRIADTQY
>TRBJ2-2|15|TRBV10-3
AISPSGLAKDTGELF
>TRBJ1-6|13|TRBV12-3/TRBV12-4
ASSLRGDYNSPLH
>TRBJ2-3|15|TRBV5-1
ASSLAGTPADTDTQY
>TRBJ1-2|10|TRBV6-1
ASSRGRAGYT
>TRBJ1-5|12|TRBV6-2/TRBV6-3
ASSPGQFHQPQH
>TRBJ2-7|13|TRBV19
ASSISLGQGYEQY
>TRBJ1-2|13|TRBV12-5
ASGLVIGNNYGYT
>TRBJ1-4|11|TRBV30
AWRAQSEGKLF
>TRBJ1-2|11|TRBV10-1
ASSERQDYGYT
>TRBJ2-7|12|TRBV30
AWSRDGSSYEQY
>TRBJ1-1|13|TRBV2
PSSDPGARVTEAF
>TRBJ1-5|14|TRBV3-1
ASSQEGTGGNQPQH
>TRBJ1-1|10|TRBV20-1
SASPGYTEAF
>TRBJ1-1|14|TRBV5-4
ASSTYLDRRNTEAF
>TRBJ2-5|11|TRBV28
ASARDSRKTQY
>TRBJ2-7|13|TRBV30
AWSRLAGRSYEQY
>TRBJ1-1|9|TRBV15
ATRRFTEAF
>TRBJ2-7|15|TRBV11-2
ASSLVSRLRGSYEQY
>TRBJ1-3|12|TRBV19
ASGRGGPGNTIY
>TRBJ2-2|11|TRBV9
ASSDVNTGELF
>TRBJ2-5|10|TRBV20-1
SARQGAETQY
>TRBJ2-2|13|TRBV20-1
SARDRTSNTGELF
>TRBJ2-1|15|TRBV4-2
ASSQSPRGHRDNEQF
>TRBJ2-1|13|TRBV11-2
ASSLGSGEVNEQF
>TRBJ2-5|13|TRBV7-6
ASRPTSGGGETQY
>TRBJ1-3|12|TRBV5-1
ASSLDRAGNTIY
>TRBJ2-2|12|TRBV20-1
SSSGGAGTGELF
>TRBJ1-2|13|TRBV20-1
SARGETPYLYGYT
>TRBJ2-7|12|TRBV19
ASSIRKRGYEQY
>TRBJ1-3|11|TRBV9
ASVLTGGNTIY
>TRBJ2-3|14|TRBV7-9
ASSARLAGGTDTQY
>TRBJ2-7|14|TRBV6-1
ASSESAASGSSEQY
>TRBJ2-5|14|TRBV5-8
ASSLRTSFSWETQY
>TRBJ1-4|13|TRBV6-1
ASRPTGHQNEKLF
>TRBJ1-3|14|TRBV18
ASSPGSPRSGNTIY
>TRBJ2-7|12|TRBV19
ASSQRDSSYEQY
>TRBJ2-2|9|TRBV6-1
ASTRAGELF